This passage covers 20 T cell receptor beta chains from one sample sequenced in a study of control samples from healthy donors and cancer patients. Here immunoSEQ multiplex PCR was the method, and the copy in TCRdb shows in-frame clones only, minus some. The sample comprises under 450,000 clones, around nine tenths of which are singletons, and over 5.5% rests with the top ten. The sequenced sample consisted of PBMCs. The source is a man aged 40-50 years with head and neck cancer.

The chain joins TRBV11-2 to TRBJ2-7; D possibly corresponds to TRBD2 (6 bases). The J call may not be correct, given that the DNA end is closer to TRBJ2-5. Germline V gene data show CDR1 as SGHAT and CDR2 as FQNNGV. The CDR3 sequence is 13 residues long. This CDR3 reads CASRRDLLSTQYF. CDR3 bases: TGTGCCAGCAGGCGGGACTTACTCTCGACCCAGTACTTC.

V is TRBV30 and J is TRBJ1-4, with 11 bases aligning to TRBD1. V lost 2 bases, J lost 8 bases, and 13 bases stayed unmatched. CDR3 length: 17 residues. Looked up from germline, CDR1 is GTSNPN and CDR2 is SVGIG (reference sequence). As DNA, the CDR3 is TGTGCCTGGAGTCCTTTGGACAGGGGGCGAGGAGAAGAAAAACTGTTTTTT. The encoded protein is CAWSPLDRGRGEEKLFF.

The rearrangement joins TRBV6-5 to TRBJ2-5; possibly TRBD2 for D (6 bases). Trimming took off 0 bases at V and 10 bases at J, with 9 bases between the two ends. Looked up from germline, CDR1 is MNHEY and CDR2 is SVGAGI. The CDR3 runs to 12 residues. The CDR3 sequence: CASSYSTGVQYF. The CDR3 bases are TGTGCCAGCAGTTACTCCACGGGAGTCCAGTACTTC.

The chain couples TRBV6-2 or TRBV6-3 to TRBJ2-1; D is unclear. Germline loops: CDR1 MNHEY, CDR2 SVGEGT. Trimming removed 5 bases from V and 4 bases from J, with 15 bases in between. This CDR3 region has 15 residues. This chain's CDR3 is CASSLFRQAYNEQFF. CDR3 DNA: TGTGCCAGCAGTCTTTTTCGTCAGGCGTACAATGAGCAGTTCTTC.

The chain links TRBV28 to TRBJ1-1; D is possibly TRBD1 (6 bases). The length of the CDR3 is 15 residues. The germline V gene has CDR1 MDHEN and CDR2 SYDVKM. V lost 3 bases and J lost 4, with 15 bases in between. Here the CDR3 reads CASSLWRGSGTEAFF. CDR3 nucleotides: TGTGCCAGCAGTTTGTGGAGGGGGAGTGGCACTGAAGCTTTCTTT.

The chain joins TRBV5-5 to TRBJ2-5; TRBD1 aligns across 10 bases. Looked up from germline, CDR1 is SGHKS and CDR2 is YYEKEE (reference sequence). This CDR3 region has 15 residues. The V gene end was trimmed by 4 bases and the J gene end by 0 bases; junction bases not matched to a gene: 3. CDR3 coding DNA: TGTGCCAGCAGCCCAGGACAGGGGGACCAAGAGACCCAGTACTTC. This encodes CASSPGQGDQETQYF.

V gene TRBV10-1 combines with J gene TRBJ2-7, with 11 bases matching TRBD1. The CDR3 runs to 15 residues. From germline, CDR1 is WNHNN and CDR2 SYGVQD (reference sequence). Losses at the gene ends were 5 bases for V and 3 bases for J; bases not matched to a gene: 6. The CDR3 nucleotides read TGCGCCAGCAGTCCACGGACAGGGGGCCTCTACGAGCAGTACTTC. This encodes CASSPRTGGLYEQYF.

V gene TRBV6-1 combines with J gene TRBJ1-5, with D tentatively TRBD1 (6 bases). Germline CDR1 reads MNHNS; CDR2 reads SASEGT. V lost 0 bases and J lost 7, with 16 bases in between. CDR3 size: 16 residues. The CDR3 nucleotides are TGTGCCAGCAGTGAAGCGCTTCCGGGGGCGAGACAGCCCCAGCATTTT. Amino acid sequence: CASSEALPGARQPQHF.

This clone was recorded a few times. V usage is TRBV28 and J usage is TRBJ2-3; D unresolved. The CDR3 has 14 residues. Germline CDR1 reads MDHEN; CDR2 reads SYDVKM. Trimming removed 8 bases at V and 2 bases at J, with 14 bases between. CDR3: CASLGPGVTDTQYF. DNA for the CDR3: TGTGCCAGCTTAGGACCGGGCGTCACAGATACGCAGTATTTT.

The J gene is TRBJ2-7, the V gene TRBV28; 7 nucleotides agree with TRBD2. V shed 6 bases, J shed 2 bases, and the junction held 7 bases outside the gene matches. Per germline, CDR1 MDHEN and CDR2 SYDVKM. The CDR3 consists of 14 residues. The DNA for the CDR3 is TGTGCCAGCAGGCTGGGAGGGGTCCCCTACGAGCAGTACTTC. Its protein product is CASRLGGVPYEQYF.

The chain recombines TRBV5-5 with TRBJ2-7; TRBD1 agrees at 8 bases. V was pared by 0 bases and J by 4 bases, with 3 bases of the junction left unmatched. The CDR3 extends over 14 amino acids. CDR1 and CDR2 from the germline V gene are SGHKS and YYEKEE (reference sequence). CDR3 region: CASSLVQGAYEQYF. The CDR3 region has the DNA TGTGCCAGCAGCTTGGTCCAGGGGGCGTACGAGCAGTACTTC.

The CDR3 region has the DNA TGTGCCAGCAGCTTACTCCGAGACAAAAACATTCAGTACTTC. This translates into CASSLLRDKNIQYF. The V and J genes are TRBV7-9 and TRBJ2-4; D is uncertain. Trimming pared 2 bases from V and 3 bases from J, leaving 8 bases between. This CDR3 spans 14 amino acids. Germline V gene sequence: CDR1 SEHNR, CDR2 FQNEAQ (reference sequence).

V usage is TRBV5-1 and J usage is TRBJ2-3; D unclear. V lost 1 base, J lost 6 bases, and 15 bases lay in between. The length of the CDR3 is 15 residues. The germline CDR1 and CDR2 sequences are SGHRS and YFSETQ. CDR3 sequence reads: CASSLIPTSSDTQYF. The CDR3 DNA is TGCGCCAGCAGCTTGATCCCAACATCATCGGATACGCAGTATTTT.

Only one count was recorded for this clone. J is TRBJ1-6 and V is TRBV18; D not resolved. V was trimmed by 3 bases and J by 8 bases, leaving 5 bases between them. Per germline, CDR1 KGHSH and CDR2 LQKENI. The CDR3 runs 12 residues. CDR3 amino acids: CASSPPDSPLHF. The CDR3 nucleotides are TGTGCCAGCTCACCCCCGGATTCACCCCTCCACTTT. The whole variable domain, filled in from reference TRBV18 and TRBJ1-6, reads NAGVMQNPRHLVRRRGQEARLRCSPMKGHSHVYWYRQLPEEGLKFMVYLQKENIIDESGMPKERFSAEFPKEGPSILRIQQVVRGDSAAYFCASSPPDSPLHFGNGTRLTVT.

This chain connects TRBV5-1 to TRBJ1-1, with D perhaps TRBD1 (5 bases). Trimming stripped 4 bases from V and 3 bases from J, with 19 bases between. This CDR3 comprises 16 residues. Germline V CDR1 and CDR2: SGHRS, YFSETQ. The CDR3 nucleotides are TGCGCCAGCAGCCCTGGGGCAGGGAGGGCAGACACTGAAGCTTTCTTT. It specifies CASSPGAGRADTEAFF.

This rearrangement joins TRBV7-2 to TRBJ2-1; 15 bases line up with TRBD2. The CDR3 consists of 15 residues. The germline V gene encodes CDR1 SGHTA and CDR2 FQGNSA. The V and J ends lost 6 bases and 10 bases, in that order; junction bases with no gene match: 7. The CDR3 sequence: CASRTGLAGGGEQFF. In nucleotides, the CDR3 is TGTGCCAGCAGAACGGGACTAGCGGGAGGCGGCGAGCAGTTCTTC.

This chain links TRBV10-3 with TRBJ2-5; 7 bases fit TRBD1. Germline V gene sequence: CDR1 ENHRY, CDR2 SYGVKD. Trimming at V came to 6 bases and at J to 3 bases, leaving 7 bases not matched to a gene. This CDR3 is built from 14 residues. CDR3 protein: CAISSRDSEETQYF. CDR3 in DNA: TGTGCCATCAGCTCCCGGGACAGCGAAGAGACCCAGTACTTC.

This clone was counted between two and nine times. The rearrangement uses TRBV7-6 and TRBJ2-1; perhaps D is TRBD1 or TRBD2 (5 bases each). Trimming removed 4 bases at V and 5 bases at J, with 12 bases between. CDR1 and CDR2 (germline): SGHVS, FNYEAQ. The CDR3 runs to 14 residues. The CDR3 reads CASSSNGADNEQFF. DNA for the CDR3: TGTGCCAGCAGCTCCAACGGGGCTGACAATGAGCAGTTCTTC.

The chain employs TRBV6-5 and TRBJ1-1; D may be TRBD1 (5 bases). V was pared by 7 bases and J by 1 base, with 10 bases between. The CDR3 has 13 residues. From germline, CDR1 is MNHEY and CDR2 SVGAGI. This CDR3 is CASTGDANTEAFF. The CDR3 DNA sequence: TGTGCCAGCACGGGGGACGCGAACACTGAAGCTTTCTTT.

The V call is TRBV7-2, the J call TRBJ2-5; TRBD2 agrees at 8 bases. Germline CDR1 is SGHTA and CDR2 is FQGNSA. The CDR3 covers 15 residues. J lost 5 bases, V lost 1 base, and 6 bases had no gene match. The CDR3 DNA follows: TGTGCCAGCAGCTTAGGACGGGGGGGCCGGGAGACCCAGTACTTC. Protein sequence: CASSLGRGGRETQYF. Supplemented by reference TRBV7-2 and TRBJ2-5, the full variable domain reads GAGVSQSPSNKVTEKGKDVELRCDPISGHTALYWYRQSLGQGLEFLIYFQGNSAPDKSGLPSDRFSAERTGGSVSTLTIQRTQQEDSAVYLCASSLGRGGRETQYFGPGTRLLVL.